One sample yielded the 18 T cell receptor beta chains listed below, sequenced in a study of shared clonotypes between healthy human individuals. TCRdb keeps only in-frame clones here, not all; method: immunoSEQ multiplex PCR. The table includes approximately 500,000 clones, 60% to 80% detected once. The sample consisted of PBMCs. These receptors came from a middle-aged woman in good health. Some clones in this sample may be carry-over from other donors' samples.

The chain links TRBV7-6 to TRBJ2-1, with no clear D. The CDR3 has 13 amino acids. The ends were cut back, 0 bases at V and 7 bases at J, with 7 bases in the middle. Germline-derived CDR1 and CDR2 are SGHVS and FNYEAQ. The CDR3 DNA reads as TGTGCCAGCAGCTTAGCTTCAAGAAATGAGCAGTTCTTC. Translation: CASSLASRNEQFF.

Remarks on this clone: Other DNA sequences in this sample translate to the same CDR3. This chain connects TRBV18 to TRBJ2-3; unclear D gene. The CDR3 is 14 residues long. Germline loops: CDR1 KGHSH, CDR2 LQKENI. Between the trimmed V and J ends, which lost 1 base and 0 bases, there was a span of 5 bases. The CDR3 DNA reads as TGTGCCAGCTCACCACTCGACAGCACAGATACGCAGTATTTT. Protein sequence: CASSPLDSTDTQYF.

V usage is TRBV7-3 and J usage is TRBJ2-1; D is uncertain. This CDR3 contains 15 residues. V was pared by 1 base and J by 3 bases, with 10 bases between. In germline, CDR1 is SGHTA, CDR2 FQGTGA. As DNA, the CDR3 is TGTGCCAGCAGCTTAAATCGTGGCAGCTACAATGAGCAGTTCTTC. Translated: CASSLNRGSYNEQFF.

The chain links TRBV9 to TRBJ1-2, with no clear D. CDR1 and CDR2 (germline): SGDLS, YYNGEE. Trimming stripped 5 bases from V and 0 bases from J, with 23 bases between. The CDR3 covers 18 residues. CDR3 sequence: CASRQSSGGPTSNYGYTF. The CDR3 bases are TGTGCCAGCAGACAAAGTTCGGGCGGCCCTACCTCTAACTATGGCTACACCTTC.

In DNA form, the CDR3 reads TGTGCCACCTCGTGGGGTATCGGCAATCAGCCCCAGCATTTT. Protein sequence: CATSWGIGNQPQHF. This chain connects TRBV5-4 to TRBJ1-5; D is undetermined. The germline V and J ends were trimmed by 9 bases and 2 bases, with 15 bases remaining between them. The CDR3 spans 14 residues. Germline-derived CDR1 and CDR2 are SGHNT and YYREEE (reference sequence).

Only one count was recorded for this clone. The chain employs TRBV5-1 and TRBJ2-1; 9 nucleotides agree with TRBD2. This CDR3 region has 15 residues. Per germline, CDR1 SGHRS and CDR2 YFSETQ. Losses at the gene ends were 1 base for V and 6 bases for J; bases not matched to a gene: 5. DNA of the CDR3: TGCGCCAGCAGCTTGAAGACTAGCGGAAGCAATGAGCAGTTCTTC. It specifies CASSLKTSGSNEQFF. Variable domain in full (rest from reference TRBV5-1 and TRBJ2-1): KAGVTQTPRYLIKTRGQQVTLSCSPISGHRSVSWYQQTPGQGLQFLFEYFSETQRNKGNFPGRFSGRQFSNSRSEMNVSTLELGDSALYLCASSLKTSGSNEQFFGPGTRLTVL.

The chain is built from TRBV7-6 and TRBJ2-1; TRBD2 matches 7 bases. J gave up 8 bases and V 5 bases, and 9 bases lay outside the gene matches. Germline V gene lookup returns CDR1 SGHVS and CDR2 FNYEAQ. This CDR3 comprises 14 residues. The chain's CDR3 is CASSPGLLVDEQFF. The DNA of the CDR3 is TGTGCCAGCAGCCCGGGACTATTGGTTGATGAGCAGTTCTTC.

The rearrangement uses TRBV27 and TRBJ1-3, with no clear D. Germline CDR1 reads MNHEY; CDR2 reads SMNVEV (reference sequence). Trimming took 6 bases from V and 0 from J, leaving 6 bases between them. This CDR3 region has 13 residues. The DNA of the CDR3 is TGTGCCAGCAGCCTACGCTCTGGAAACACCATATATTTT. Translation: CASSLRSGNTIYF.

The chain employs TRBV7-2 and TRBJ1-1; unclear D gene. Germline assignment: CDR1 SGHTA and CDR2 FQGNSA. CDR3 size: 13 residues. Trimming removed 7 bases from V and 4 bases from J, with 13 bases in between. CDR3 sequence: CASKTSRSTEAFF. The CDR3 nucleotides are TGTGCCAGCAAGACGAGCCGGAGCACTGAAGCTTTCTTT.

This clone was counted between two and nine times. The rearrangement uses TRBV18 and TRBJ2-6, with D perhaps TRBD1 (6 bases). The V gene lost 2 bases and the J gene lost 0 bases, with 11 bases spanning the gap. The CDR3 runs to 17 residues. Germline V gene data show CDR1 as KGHSH and CDR2 as LQKENI. Written as DNA, the CDR3 is TGTGCCAGCTCACCAGGACAGCCGAACTCTGGGGCCAACGTCCTGACTTTC. It encodes CASSPGQPNSGANVLTF.

This chain connects TRBV5-1 to TRBJ2-1; D is undetermined. This CDR3 has 14 amino acids. Trimming removed 0 bases at V and 5 bases at J, with 9 bases between. Germline V gives CDR1 SGHRS, CDR2 YFSETQ. Here the CDR3 DNA reads TGCGCCAGCAGCTTGGCTAGTGTCAACAATGAGCAGTTCTTC. This encodes CASSLASVNNEQFF.

This CDR3 is CASSLVRFFKAEAFF. In nucleotides, the CDR3 is TGTGCCAGCAGCTTAGTCCGGTTTTTTAAGGCTGAAGCTTTCTTT. The chain couples TRBV7-8 to TRBJ1-1, with D unclear. With 1 base removed from V and 6 bases from J, the gap between germline ends came to 15 bases. Germline V gene data show CDR1 as SGHVS and CDR2 as FQNEAQ. The CDR3 consists of 15 residues.

This clone was detected only a few times. This rearrangement joins TRBV29-1 to TRBJ1-1; D not certain. This CDR3 contains 13 residues. The germline gives CDR1 SQVTM, CDR2 ANQGSEA. V was trimmed by 4 bases and J by 1 base, leaving 10 bases between them. Written as DNA, the CDR3 is TGCAGCGTTGTCGGGGTCCAGAACACTGAAGCTTTCTTT. The encoded protein is CSVVGVQNTEAFF. Full variable domain (rest looked up from reference TRBV29-1 and TRBJ1-1): SAVISQKPSRDICQRGTSLTIQCQVDSQVTMMFWYRQQPGQSLTLIATANQGSEATYESGFVIDKFPISRPNLTFSTLTVSNMSPEDSSIYLCSVVGVQNTEAFFGQGTRLTVV.

The chain links TRBV7-9 to TRBJ2-1; 7 bases fit TRBD1. This CDR3 has 14 residues. V lost 3 bases, J lost 4 bases, and 3 bases stayed unmatched. Per the germline V gene, CDR1 is SEHNR and CDR2 is FQNEAQ (reference sequence). This CDR3 is CASSLGTDYNEQFF. The CDR3 DNA follows: TGTGCCAGCAGCTTGGGGACAGATTACAATGAGCAGTTCTTC.

This CDR3 is CAISELLSGGSSYEQYF. CDR3 DNA: TGTGCCATCAGTGAGCTCCTCTCGGGGGGTTCCTCCTACGAGCAGTACTTC. The gene calls are TRBV10-3 and TRBJ2-7; 7 bases map to TRBD2. The junction had 10 bases not matched to a gene; V was cut back by 2 bases and J by 0 bases. This CDR3 contains 17 residues. In germline, CDR1 is ENHRY, CDR2 SYGVKD.

The rearrangement links TRBV2 to TRBJ2-1, with TRBD2 matching 7 bases. Trimming at V came to 9 bases and at J to 6 bases, leaving 11 bases not matched to a gene. From germline, CDR1 is SNHLY and CDR2 FYNNEI. CDR3 size: 14 residues. CDR3 residues: CASTWAGVGNEQFF. DNA of the CDR3: TGTGCCAGTACTTGGGCGGGAGTAGGCAATGAGCAGTTCTTC.

This clone came up once. The genes are TRBV28 and TRBJ2-7; 12 nucleotides line up with TRBD2. Germline CDR1 MDHEN, CDR2 SYDVKM. The ends lost 5 bases at V and 2 bases at J; junction bases unmatched: 4. This CDR3 has 15 amino acids. The CDR3 loop reads CASSQRLAGAYEQYF. DNA for the CDR3: TGTGCCAGCAGTCAAAGACTAGCGGGAGCCTACGAGCAGTACTTC. Full variable domain (remainder filled in from reference TRBV28 and TRBJ2-7): DVKVTQSSRYLVKRTGEKVFLECVQDMDHENMFWYRQDPGLGLRLIYFSYDVKMKEKGDIPEGYSVSREKKERFSLILESASTNQTSMYLCASSQRLAGAYEQYFGPGTRLTVT.

The chain links TRBV27 to TRBJ2-1; 13 nucleotides agree with TRBD2. This CDR3 region has 17 residues. J was trimmed by 9 bases and V by 7 bases; bases with no gene match: 15. Germline CDR1 and CDR2: MNHEY and SMNVEV (reference sequence). CDR3 in amino acids: CASTPTPGLAGRGEQFF. CDR3 nucleotide sequence: TGTGCCAGCACCCCAACCCCGGGACTAGCGGGACGAGGTGAGCAGTTCTTC.